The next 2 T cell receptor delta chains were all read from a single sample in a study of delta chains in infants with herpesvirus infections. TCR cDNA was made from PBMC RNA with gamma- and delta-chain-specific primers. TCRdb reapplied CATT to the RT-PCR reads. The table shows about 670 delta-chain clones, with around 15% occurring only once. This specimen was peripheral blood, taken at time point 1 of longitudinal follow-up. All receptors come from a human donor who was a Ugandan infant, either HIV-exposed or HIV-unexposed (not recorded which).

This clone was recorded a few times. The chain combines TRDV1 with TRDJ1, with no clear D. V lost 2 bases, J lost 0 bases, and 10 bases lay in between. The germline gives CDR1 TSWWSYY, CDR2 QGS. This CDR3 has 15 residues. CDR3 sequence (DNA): TGTGCTCTTGGGGAAGTACTCCCGTACACCGATAAACTCATCTTT. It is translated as CALGEVLPYTDKLIF.

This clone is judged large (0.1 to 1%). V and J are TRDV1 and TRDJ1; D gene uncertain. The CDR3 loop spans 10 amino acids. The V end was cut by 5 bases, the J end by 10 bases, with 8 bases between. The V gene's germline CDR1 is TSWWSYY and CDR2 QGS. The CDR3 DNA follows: TGTGCTCTTGGGAACCCTCTACTCATCTTT. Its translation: CALGNPLLIF.